The T cell receptor (beta chain) described here comes from a study of CXCR3-negative and CXCR3-positive naive CD8 T cells. Findings of the study overall: Surface CD5 looked about the same in the naive subsets, so the authors worked out TCR strength from TRB CDR3 properties.

As for this clonotype: The target antigen is unknown.

Via 5' RACE with UMI labels, TRB cDNA libraries were prepared. Following a re-call of the 5' RACE reads, TCRdb has one entry per CDR3 protein and lacks DNA. The sample has about 130,000 distinct CDR3 sequences. CDR1 DFQATT and CDR2 SNEGSKA come from the germline V gene (reference sequence). The CDR3 runs to 16 residues. Subsets of CD8+ T cells were each sorted in triplicate at 300,000 cells apiece. This chain links TRBV20-1 with TRBJ1-3. The sequenced material came from naive CXCR3- CD8+ T cells from blood. As for subset: CD45RO-CCR7+CD27+CD95- naive CD8+ T cells lacking CXCR3 (TNR3-). The TCR comes from a human donor in good health. Some clones in this sample may be carry-over from other donors' samples. The CDR3 loop reads CSARAFGSPSRDTIYF.